Each of the 21 T cell receptor beta chains below was sequenced from the same sample in a study of blood T cell repertoires in COVID-19. The repertoire was sequenced with immunoSEQ multiplex PCR; TCRdb's copy has only in-frame clones and lacks some. The sample has 90,000 to 150,000 clones; roughly 87% are singletons. Material for sequencing was peripheral blood. These TCRs come from a human donor in a cohort sampled during active COVID-19.

The chain has TRBV19 and TRBJ1-6, with D perhaps TRBD1 (6 bases). This CDR3 is 14 amino acids long. The germline CDR1 and CDR2 sequences are LNHDA and SQIVND (reference sequence). Between the trimmed V and J ends, which lost 6 bases and 4 bases, there was a span of 10 bases. Here the CDR3 reads CASSSGQYNSPLHF. In DNA, the CDR3 is TGTGCCAGTAGCTCCGGACAGTATAATTCACCCCTCCACTTT.

This clone is a singleton in its sample. The chain is built from TRBV10-2 and TRBJ2-7, with 7 bases identical to TRBD1. With 0 bases clipped from V and 8 bases from J, the junction kept 4 bases outside the gene matches. The germline V gene has CDR1 WSHSY and CDR2 SAAADI. This CDR3 spans 13 amino acids. The CDR3 region has the DNA TGCGCCAGCAGTGAGTCCAGGGGGATGAAGCAGTACTTC. Translation: CASSESRGMKQYF.

The chain links TRBV28 to TRBJ1-2; D unresolved. The CDR3 has 13 residues. Trimming pared 3 bases from V and 8 bases from J, leaving 13 bases between. In germline, CDR1 is MDHEN, CDR2 SYDVKM. CDR3 region: CASSLGLVEGYTF. The CDR3 DNA reads as TGTGCCAGCAGTTTGGGCTTGGTTGAAGGCTACACCTTC.

The chain couples TRBV11-2 to TRBJ2-2; D remains unclear. This CDR3 spans 16 amino acids. V was clipped by 1 base and J by 1 base, with 10 bases between them. Germline CDR1 reads SGHAT; CDR2 reads FQNNGV. The CDR3 DNA reads as TGTGCCAGCAGCTTAGTAAGAGGCGGGAACACCGGGGAGCTGTTTTTT. This encodes CASSLVRGGNTGELFF.

The CDR3 bases are TGCGCCAGCAGCCCGGGACAGGGGGCGTACTATGGCTACACCTTC. Encoded protein: CASSPGQGAYYGYTF. The chain joins TRBV5-1 to TRBJ1-2; 12 bases map to TRBD1. Germline values: CDR1 SGHRS, CDR2 YFSETQ. The trim removed 4 bases at V and 3 bases at J, leaving 4 bases unmatched. The CDR3 loop spans 15 amino acids.

V usage is TRBV5-1 and J usage is TRBJ2-2; 8 nucleotides line up with TRBD2. Germline V gene data show CDR1 as SGHRS and CDR2 as YFSETQ. The CDR3 loop spans 17 amino acids. With V trimmed by 4 bases and J by 3 bases, 11 bases remained unmatched. Here the CDR3 DNA reads TGCGCCAGCAGCCCTCACGTCGGACTAGCAGACACCGGGGAGCTGTTTTTT. Translation: CASSPHVGLADTGELFF.

This chain uses TRBV27 with TRBJ2-5; 10 positions agree with TRBD2. Germline V CDR1 and CDR2: MNHEY, SMNVEV (reference sequence). The CDR3 spans 16 residues. V lost 1 base to trimming and J lost 4 bases; unmatched junction nucleotides: 6. The CDR3 DNA reads as TGTGCCAGCAGTTTATTTGGTAGCGGGGGGCCAGAGACCCAGTACTTC. It specifies CASSLFGSGGPETQYF.

V gene TRBV7-9 combines with J gene TRBJ2-5, with 7 positions matching TRBD2. The V gene's germline CDR1 is SEHNR and CDR2 FQNEAQ (reference sequence). The junction had 6 bases not matched to a gene; V was cut back by 3 bases and J by 5 bases. The CDR3 is made up of 14 amino acids. CDR3 amino acids: CASSLAGTTETQYF. DNA for the CDR3: TGTGCCAGCAGCTTGGCCGGGACTACCGAGACCCAGTACTTC.

The chain employs TRBV5-1 and TRBJ2-3; D is possibly TRBD1 (7 bases). The CDR3 sequence is 14 residues long. Trimming took off 4 bases at V and 1 base at J, with 10 bases between the two ends. The germline V gene encodes CDR1 SGHRS and CDR2 YFSETQ. Here the CDR3 reads CASSIRGGTDTQYF. The CDR3 region has the DNA TGCGCCAGCAGCATCAGGGGGGGCACAGATACGCAGTATTTT.

CDR3 nucleotide sequence: TGTGCCAGCAGCTTACGCGGGTCCTACAATGAGCAGTTCTTC. As protein: CASSLRGSYNEQFF. This chain joins TRBV7-3 and TRBJ2-1; D might be TRBD2 (5 bases). The CDR3 spans 14 residues. V was cut by 2 bases and J by 1 base, with 6 bases left in between. Per the germline V gene, CDR1 is SGHTA and CDR2 is FQGTGA.

V gene TRBV6-6 combines with J gene TRBJ1-5; 8 bases are shared with TRBD1. With 7 bases clipped from V and 2 bases from J, the junction kept 7 bases outside the gene matches. CDR1 and CDR2 (germline): MNHNY, SVGAGI (reference sequence). There are 15 residues in the CDR3. In DNA, the CDR3 is TGTGCCAGCAAGGACAGGGTAGGAGGCAATCAGCCCCAGCATTTT. This gives the protein CASKDRVGGNQPQHF.

CDR3 protein: CASSESPSGSDEQFF. CDR3 sequence (DNA): TGCGCCAGCAGTGAGTCTCCTAGCGGGAGCGATGAGCAGTTCTTC. This chain uses TRBV10-1 with TRBJ2-1; the match to TRBD2 covers 10 bases. Germline CDR1 and CDR2: WNHNN and SYGVQD (reference sequence). The CDR3 is 15 residues long. With V trimmed by 0 bases and J by 8 bases, 4 bases remained unmatched.

The V call is TRBV30, the J call TRBJ2-7; D remains unclear. Germline V lookup: CDR1 GTSNPN, CDR2 SVGIG (reference sequence). This CDR3 contains 14 residues. V lost 2 bases to trimming and J lost 4 bases, with 15 bases between them. CDR3 in amino acids: CAWSYPERQYEQYF. The CDR3, as DNA: TGTGCCTGGAGTTACCCCGAACGCCAGTACGAGCAGTACTTC.

The chain joins TRBV5-1 to TRBJ1-4, with D unclear. The germline gives CDR1 SGHRS, CDR2 YFSETQ. Trimming took off 2 bases at V and 0 bases at J, with 5 bases between the two ends. The CDR3 runs to 14 residues. The CDR3 loop reads CASSFPATNEKLFF. CDR3 DNA: TGCGCCAGCAGCTTTCCGGCAACTAATGAAAAACTGTTTTTT.

This chain links TRBV3-1 (or the pseudogene TRBV3-2) with TRBJ1-2; no clear D. This CDR3 has 13 residues. Germline loops: CDR1 LGHDT, CDR2 YNNKEL (reference sequence). V gave up 0 bases and J gave up 8 bases, with 10 bases separating them. The CDR3 sequence is CASSQDSMRGYTF. The CDR3, as DNA: TGTGCCAGCAGCCAAGACTCGATGCGGGGCTACACCTTC.

V and J are TRBV14 and TRBJ1-1, with no clear D. V lost 3 bases and J lost 4, with 12 bases in between. This CDR3 is 14 amino acids long. CDR1 SGHDN and CDR2 FVKESK come from the germline V gene. This chain's CDR3 is CASSQWVGSTEAFF. The CDR3 DNA follows: TGTGCCAGCAGCCAGTGGGTGGGGAGCACTGAAGCTTTCTTT.

V usage is TRBV19 and J usage is TRBJ1-2, with 8 positions matching TRBD1. Germline V gene sequence: CDR1 LNHDA, CDR2 SQIVND (reference sequence). CDR3 length equals 12 residues. The J segment lost 7 bases and the V segment lost 5 bases, leaving 3 bases of the junction unmatched. The CDR3 coding sequence is TGTGCCAGTAGTCTTGGACAGGGTGGCTACACCTTC. This gives the protein CASSLGQGGYTF. Filled out from reference TRBV19 and TRBJ1-2, the complete variable domain reads DGGITQSPKYLFRKEGQNVTLSCEQNLNHDAMYWYRQDPGQGLRLIYYSQIVNDFQKGDIAEGYSVSREKKESFPLTVTSAQKNPTAFYLCASSLGQGGYTFGSGTRLTVV.

V usage is TRBV9 and J usage is TRBJ2-5, with 10 bases aligning to TRBD1. V shed 1 base and J 5 bases; nucleotides not matched to a gene: 11. This CDR3 spans 17 amino acids. Germline values: CDR1 SGDLS, CDR2 YYNGEE. CDR3 region: CASSVKTGTGAFETQYF. CDR3 DNA: TGTGCCAGCAGCGTAAAAACAGGGACAGGGGCTTTCGAGACCCAGTACTTC. Filled out from reference TRBV9 and TRBJ2-5, the complete variable domain reads DSGVTQTPKHLITATGQRVTLRCSPRSGDLSVYWYQQSLDQGLQFLIQYYNGEERAKGNILERFSAQQFPDLHSELNLSSLELGDSALYFCASSVKTGTGAFETQYFGPGTRLLVL.

This chain uses TRBV19 with TRBJ1-1; no clear D. V lost 7 bases and J lost 3, with 15 bases in between. In germline, CDR1 is LNHDA, CDR2 SQIVND (reference sequence). This CDR3 is 14 amino acids long. The CDR3 region is CASNRWEGDTEAFF. DNA of the CDR3: TGTGCCAGTAACCGATGGGAGGGCGACACTGAAGCTTTCTTT.

J is TRBJ2-7 and V is TRBV12-3 or TRBV12-4, with a tentative D call TRBD1 (6 bases). The CDR3 runs 13 residues. V lost 5 bases and J lost 7, with 15 bases in between. The DNA of the CDR3 is TGTGCCAGCAGTGTACGACAGGTTTGGGAGCAGTACTTC. This codes for CASSVRQVWEQYF.

V gene TRBV3-1 (or the pseudogene TRBV3-2) combines with J gene TRBJ1-2; 7 positions agree with TRBD1. CDR1 is LGHDT, CDR2 YNNKEL, per germline (reference sequence). The CDR3 sequence is 16 residues long. Germline trimming cut 5 bases from V and 3 bases from J; bases unmatched to any gene: 12. In nucleotides, the CDR3 is TGTGCCAGCAGCTCATTTCACAGGGGAAGCCACTATGGCTACACCTTC. This translates into CASSSFHRGSHYGYTF.